This is a list of T cell receptor beta chains from one sample in a study of OX40 agonist ivuxolimab in advanced cancers. The data were produced by immunoSEQ multiplex PCR, yet TCRdb's version contains in-frame clones alone and is incomplete. The table lists 65,000 to 95,000 clones, 88% of them singletons. The source material was CD4+ or CD8+ T cells sorted from blood, sampled in a trial of the OX40 agonist ivuxolimab. The source is an adult with an advanced solid tumor such as melanoma, head and neck, liver or kidney cancer. Each CDR3 is given with its conserved first and last residue. D genes are given only for firm matches. Where a row states a size, it is once, few, many or the class of an expanded clone; other rows omit it.

D gene	V gene	J gene	clone size	CDR3 DNA	CDR3 protein
TRBD1	TRBV5-4	TRBJ1-4	few	TGTGCCAGCAGCCGACAGGGGACTAATGAAAAACTGTTTTTT	CASSRQGTNEKLFF
.	TRBV28	TRBJ1-1	.	TGTGCCAGCAGTTTAAGTTGGAACACTGAAGCTTTCTTT	CASSLSWNTEAFF
.	TRBV9	TRBJ2-6	.	TGTGCCAGCAGCGTAGACAGGGTGGCCAGTCCTGGGGCCAACGTCCTGACTTTC	CASSVDRVASPGANVLTF
.	TRBV18	TRBJ1-2	once	TGTGCCAGCTCACGTATGGCAGACTATTATGGCTACACCTTC	CASSRMADYYGYTF
TRBD2	TRBV7-9	TRBJ2-5	.	TGTGCCAGCAGCTTGGGACTAGCGGGAATGGGCGAGACCCAGTACTTC	CASSLGLAGMGETQYF
.	TRBV5-3	TRBJ1-3	.	TGTGCCAGAAGCCGTCAGACCCCAGGGCGGGTAAGCTCTGGAAACACCATATATTTT	CARSRQTPGRVSSGNTIYF
.	TRBV27	TRBJ2-1	few	TGTGCCAGCAGTGGGGGACGGGTGAGCTCCTACAATGAGCAGTTCTTC	CASSGGRVSSYNEQFF
.	TRBV4-3	TRBJ2-7	.	TGCGCCAGCAGCCAAGAACCGACCTACGAGCAGTACTTC	CASSQEPTYEQYF
TRBD2	TRBV6-4	TRBJ2-1	.	TGTGCCAGCAGTGATCTCCAGCGGGGATACAATGAGCAGTTCTTC	CASSDLQRGYNEQFF
TRBD2	TRBV7-8	TRBJ2-5	once	TGTGCCAGCAGCTCGGGACTAGGTCGAGAGACCCAGTACTTC	CASSSGLGRETQYF
.	TRBV11-2	TRBJ2-1	.	TGTGCCAGCAGCCCCCGGGCAGACAGCTCCTACAATGAGCAGTTCTTC	CASSPRADSSYNEQFF
TRBD1	TRBV28	TRBJ1-5	.	TGTGCCAGCAGGGGACAGGTCCAGCCCCAGCATTTT	CASRGQVQPQHF
TRBD1	TRBV19	TRBJ2-1	.	TGTGCCAGTGGGGGTCCGGGACAGCGGTTCTTC	CASGGPGQRFF
TRBD2	TRBV27	TRBJ2-2	.	TGTGCCAGCAGTTTAGACGGACTAGTTGGCACCGGGGAGCTGCTTTTT	CASSLDGLVGTGELLF
.	TRBV6-4	TRBJ2-1	.	TGTGCCAGCAGTGAAGGTTACAATGAGCAGTTCTTC	CASSEGYNEQFF
.	TRBV4-2	TRBJ2-1	.	TGTGCCAGCAGCCAAGCTGTACAAAACAACTACAATGAGCAGTTCTTC	CASSQAVQNNYNEQFF
.	TRBV28	TRBJ2-1	.	TGTGCCAGCAGCCCGGGGGGACAGGTTGAGAATGAGCAGTTCTTC	CASSPGGQVENEQFF
.	TRBV7-8	TRBJ2-5	.	TGTGCCAGCAGTACAGGACCGAGGGGCGTTACGGAGACCCAGTACTTC	CASSTGPRGVTETQYF
.	TRBV2	TRBJ1-3	.	TGTGCCAGCAGTAGGGACACCTACTCTGGAAACACCATATATTTT	CASSRDTYSGNTIYF
.	TRBV29-1	TRBJ2-7	.	TGCAGCGTTGGGGCGGGATATAACGAGCAGTACTTC	CSVGAGYNEQYF